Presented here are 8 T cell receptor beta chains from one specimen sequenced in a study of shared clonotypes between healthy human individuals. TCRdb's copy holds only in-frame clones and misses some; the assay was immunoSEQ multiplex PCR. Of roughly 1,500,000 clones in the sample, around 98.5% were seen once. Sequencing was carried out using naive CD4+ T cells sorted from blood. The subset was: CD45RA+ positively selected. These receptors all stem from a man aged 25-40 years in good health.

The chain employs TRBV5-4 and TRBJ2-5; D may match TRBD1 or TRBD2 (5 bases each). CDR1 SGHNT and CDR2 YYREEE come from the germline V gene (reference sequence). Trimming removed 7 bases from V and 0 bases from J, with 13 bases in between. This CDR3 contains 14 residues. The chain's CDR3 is CASQNRDDQETQYF. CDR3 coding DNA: TGTGCCAGCCAGAACCGGGACGACCAAGAGACCCAGTACTTC.

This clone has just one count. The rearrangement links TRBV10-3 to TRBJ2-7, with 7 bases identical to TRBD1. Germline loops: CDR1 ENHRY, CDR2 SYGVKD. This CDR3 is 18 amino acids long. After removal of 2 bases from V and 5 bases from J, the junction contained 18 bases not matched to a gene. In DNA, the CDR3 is TGTGCCATCAGTGAGACGATTATCGACAGGGTAAGATTCCACGAGCAGTACTTC. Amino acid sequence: CAISETIIDRVRFHEQYF.

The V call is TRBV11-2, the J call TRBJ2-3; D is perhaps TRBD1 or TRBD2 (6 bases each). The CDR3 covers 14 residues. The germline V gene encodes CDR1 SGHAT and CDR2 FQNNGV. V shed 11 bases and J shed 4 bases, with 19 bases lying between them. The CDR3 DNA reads TGTGCCGGGGGTACGATTAGGGGGGCAGATACGCAGTATTTT. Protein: CAGGTIRGADTQYF.

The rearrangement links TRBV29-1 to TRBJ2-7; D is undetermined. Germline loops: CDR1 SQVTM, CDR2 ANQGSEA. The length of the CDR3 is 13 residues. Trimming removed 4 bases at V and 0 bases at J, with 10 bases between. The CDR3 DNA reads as TGCAGCGTTGGACTGAAATACTCCTACGAGCAGTACTTC. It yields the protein CSVGLKYSYEQYF.

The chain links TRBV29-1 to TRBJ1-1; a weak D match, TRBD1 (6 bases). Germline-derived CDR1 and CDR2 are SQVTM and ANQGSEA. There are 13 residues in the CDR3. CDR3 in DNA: TGCACCATCCTTGGGGGGGCGGGCACTGAAGCTTTCTTT. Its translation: CTILGGAGTEAFF.

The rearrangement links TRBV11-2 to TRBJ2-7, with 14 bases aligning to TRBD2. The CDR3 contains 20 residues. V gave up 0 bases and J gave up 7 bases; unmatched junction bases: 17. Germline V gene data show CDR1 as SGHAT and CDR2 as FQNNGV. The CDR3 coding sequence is TGTGCCAGCAGCTTAGACCTCGGGACTAGCGGGAGTAGTGGGGCCTGGGAGCAGTACTTC. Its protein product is CASSLDLGTSGSSGAWEQYF.

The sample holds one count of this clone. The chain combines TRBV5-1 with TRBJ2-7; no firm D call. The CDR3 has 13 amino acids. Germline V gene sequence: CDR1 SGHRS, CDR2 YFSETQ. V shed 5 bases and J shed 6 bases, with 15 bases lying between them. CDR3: CASSIPESGEQYF. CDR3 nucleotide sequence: TGCGCCAGCAGTATCCCCGAGTCTGGCGAGCAGTACTTC.

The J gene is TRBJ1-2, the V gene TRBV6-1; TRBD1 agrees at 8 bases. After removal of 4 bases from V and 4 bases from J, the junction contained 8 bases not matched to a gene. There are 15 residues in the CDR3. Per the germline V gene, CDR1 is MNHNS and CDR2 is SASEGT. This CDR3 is CASSADRAIGYGYTF. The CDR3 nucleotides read TGTGCCAGCAGTGCGGACAGGGCAATAGGCTATGGCTACACCTTC.